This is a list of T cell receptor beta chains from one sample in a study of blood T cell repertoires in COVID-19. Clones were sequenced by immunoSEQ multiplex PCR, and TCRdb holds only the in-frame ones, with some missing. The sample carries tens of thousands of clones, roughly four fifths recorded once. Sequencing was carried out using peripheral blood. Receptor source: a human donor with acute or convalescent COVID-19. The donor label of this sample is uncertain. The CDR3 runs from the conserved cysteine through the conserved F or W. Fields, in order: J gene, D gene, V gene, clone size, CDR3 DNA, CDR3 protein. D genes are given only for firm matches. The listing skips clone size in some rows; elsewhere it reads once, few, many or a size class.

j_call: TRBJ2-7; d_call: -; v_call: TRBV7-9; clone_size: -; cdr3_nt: TGTGCCAGCAGCTTGGCCGGACAGACATCCGAGCAGTACTTC; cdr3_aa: CASSLAGQTSEQYF
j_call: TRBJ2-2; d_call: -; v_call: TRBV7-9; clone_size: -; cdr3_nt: TGTGCCAGCAGCTCCAGGGACACCGGGGAGCTGTTTTTT; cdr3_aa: CASSSRDTGELFF
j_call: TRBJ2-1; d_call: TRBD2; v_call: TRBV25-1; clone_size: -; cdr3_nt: TGTGCCAGCAGTGAACCTCTAGCGGGCAATGAGCAGTTCTTC; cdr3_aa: CASSEPLAGNEQFF
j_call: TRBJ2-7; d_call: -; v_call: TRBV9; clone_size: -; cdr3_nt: TGTGCCAGCAGCCCAAGACAGGATCCCTACGAGCAGTACTTC; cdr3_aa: CASSPRQDPYEQYF
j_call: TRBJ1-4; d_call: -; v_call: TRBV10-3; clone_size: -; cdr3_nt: TGTGCCATCAGTAGGGGGGGCTCCGGTGAAAAACTGTTTTTT; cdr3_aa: CAISRGGSGEKLFF
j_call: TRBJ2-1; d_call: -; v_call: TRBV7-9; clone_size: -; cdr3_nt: TGTGCCAGCAGCTTATATATTGGCAGGGGTTTGGGCAATGAGCAGTTCTTC; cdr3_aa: CASSLYIGRGLGNEQFF
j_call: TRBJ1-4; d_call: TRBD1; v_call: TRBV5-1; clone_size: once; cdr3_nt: TGCGCCAGCAGCCGGACAGGCGCAACTAATGAAAAACTGTTTTTT; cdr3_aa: CASSRTGATNEKLFF
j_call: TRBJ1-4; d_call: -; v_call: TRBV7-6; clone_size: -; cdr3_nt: TGTGCCAGCAGCTTAGCGGCAGGGGTTAACGGCCCGGGGGAAAAACTGTTTTTT; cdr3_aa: CASSLAAGVNGPGEKLFF
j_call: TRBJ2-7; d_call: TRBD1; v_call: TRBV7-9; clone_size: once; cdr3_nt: TGTGCCAGCAGCCCAGGGGGCCCCTACGAGCAGTACTTC; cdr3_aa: CASSPGGPYEQYF
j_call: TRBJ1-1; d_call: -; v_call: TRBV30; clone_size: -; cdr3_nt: TGTGCCTGGAGTGGAATTGGCGGGTCGCTTCGGACTGAAGCTTTCTTT; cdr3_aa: CAWSGIGGSLRTEAFF
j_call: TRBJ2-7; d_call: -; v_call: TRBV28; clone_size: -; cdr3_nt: TGTGCCAGCAGGCACGCGGTGACCTACGAGCAGTACTTC; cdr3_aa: CASRHAVTYEQYF
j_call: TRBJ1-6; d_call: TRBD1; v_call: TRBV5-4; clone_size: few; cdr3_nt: TGTGCCAGCAGCTTAGGACAGGGGAATAATTCACCCCTCCACTTT; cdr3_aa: CASSLGQGNNSPLHF
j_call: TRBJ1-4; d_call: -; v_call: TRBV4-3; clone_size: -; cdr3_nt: TGCGCCAGCAGCCAAGATCTAGGGCAGGGCTCTGCAACTAATGAAAAACTGTTTTTT; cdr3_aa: CASSQDLGQGSATNEKLFF
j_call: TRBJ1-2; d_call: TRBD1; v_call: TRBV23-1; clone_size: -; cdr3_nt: TGCGCCAGCAACCACGTTAACAGGGGTTCGGACTATGGCTACACCTTC; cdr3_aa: CASNHVNRGSDYGYTF
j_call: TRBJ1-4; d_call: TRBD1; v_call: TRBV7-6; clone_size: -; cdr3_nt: TGTGCCAGCAGCTTAATTGGGACAGGGGATGAAAAACTGTTTTTT; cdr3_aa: CASSLIGTGDEKLFF
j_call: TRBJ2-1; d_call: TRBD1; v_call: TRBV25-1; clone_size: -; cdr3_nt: TGTGCCAGCAGTGTAAGGACAGGGGTCGCGGTGCGGCAGTTCTTC; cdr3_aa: CASSVRTGVAVRQFF
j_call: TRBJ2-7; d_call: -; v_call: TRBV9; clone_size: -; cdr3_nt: TGTGCCAGCAGCGGGGGCCGCAGGGGCGTCGAGCAGTACTTC; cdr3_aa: CASSGGRRGVEQYF
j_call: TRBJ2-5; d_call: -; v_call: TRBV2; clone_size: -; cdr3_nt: TGTGCCAGCAGCAGAGCAGGGGGGTTCGAGACCCAGTACTTC; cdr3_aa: CASSRAGGFETQYF
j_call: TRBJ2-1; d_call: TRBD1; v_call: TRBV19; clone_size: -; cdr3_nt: TGTGCCAGTAGTATATCAGGGGGCAGGGAGCAGTTCTTC; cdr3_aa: CASSISGGREQFF
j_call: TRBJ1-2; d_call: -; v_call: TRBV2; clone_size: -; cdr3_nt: TGTGCCAGCAGTATCCGCGGGGGCGAAGCGGGCTACACCTTC; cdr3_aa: CASSIRGGEAGYTF
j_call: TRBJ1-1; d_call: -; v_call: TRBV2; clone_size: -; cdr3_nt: TGTGCCAGTCGTTGGCAGCTAGACGCCGAAGCTTTCTTT; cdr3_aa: CASRWQLDAEAFF
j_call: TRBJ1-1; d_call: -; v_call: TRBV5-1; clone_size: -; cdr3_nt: TGCGCCAGCAGCTTGAGCGGTTCCATGAACACTGAAGCTTTCTTT; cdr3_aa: CASSLSGSMNTEAFF
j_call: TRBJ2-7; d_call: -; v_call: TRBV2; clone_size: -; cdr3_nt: TGTGCCAGCAGGGAACAGGGCTACGAGCAGTACTTC; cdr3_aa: CASREQGYEQYF
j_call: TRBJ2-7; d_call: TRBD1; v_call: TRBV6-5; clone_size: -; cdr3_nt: TGTGCCAGTTCCGGGACAGGGGGCTACGAGCAGTACTTC; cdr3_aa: CASSGTGGYEQYF
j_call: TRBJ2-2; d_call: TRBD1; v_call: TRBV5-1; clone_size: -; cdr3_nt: TGCGCCAGCAGCCTGGACAGGGGGTCCGGGGAGCTGTTTTTT; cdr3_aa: CASSLDRGSGELFF
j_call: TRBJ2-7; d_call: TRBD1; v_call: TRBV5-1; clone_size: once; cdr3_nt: TGCGCCAGCAGCTCGGGTGGTGGGACAGGGCACTACGAGCAGTACTTC; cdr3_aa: CASSSGGGTGHYEQYF
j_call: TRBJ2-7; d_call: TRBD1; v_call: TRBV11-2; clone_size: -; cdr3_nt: TGTGCCAGCAGATATCAGGGGGTTGGCGAGCAGTACTTC; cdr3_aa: CASRYQGVGEQYF
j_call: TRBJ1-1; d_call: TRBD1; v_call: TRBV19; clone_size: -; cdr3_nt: TGTGCCAGTAGGCGAGATCCCGGGACAGGTAGGAACACTGAAGCTTTCTTT; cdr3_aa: CASRRDPGTGRNTEAFF
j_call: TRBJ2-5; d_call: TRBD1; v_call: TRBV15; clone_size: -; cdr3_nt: TGTGCCACCAGCAGGGACAGGGGAGAGACCCAGTACTTC; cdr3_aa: CATSRDRGETQYF
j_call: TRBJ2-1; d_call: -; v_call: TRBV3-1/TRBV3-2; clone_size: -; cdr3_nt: TGTGCCAGCAGCCACTACCGGGAGCTGTCCTACAATGAGCAGTTCTTC; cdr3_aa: CASSHYRELSYNEQFF
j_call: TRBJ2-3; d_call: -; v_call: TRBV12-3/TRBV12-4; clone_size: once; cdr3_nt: TGTGCCAGCGGTGCCACAACAGATACGCAGTATTTT; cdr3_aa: CASGATTDTQYF
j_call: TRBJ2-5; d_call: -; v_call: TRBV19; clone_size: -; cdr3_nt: TGTGCCAGTAGTGTACAGGGAACGAGGGAGACCCAGTACTTC; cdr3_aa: CASSVQGTRETQYF
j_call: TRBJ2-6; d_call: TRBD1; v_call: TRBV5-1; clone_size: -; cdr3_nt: TGCGCCAGCACCTCATCCGGGACAGGGGGCCTAGGTGGGGCCAACGTCCTGACTTTC; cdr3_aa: CASTSSGTGGLGGANVLTF
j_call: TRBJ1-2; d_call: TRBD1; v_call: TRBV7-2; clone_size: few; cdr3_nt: TGTGCCAGCAGCGGGGCGAGACAGGGGCACAGCTATGGCTACACCTTC; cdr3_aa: CASSGARQGHSYGYTF
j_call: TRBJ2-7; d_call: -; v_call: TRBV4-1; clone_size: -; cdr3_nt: TGCGCCAGCAGTTCCTCGACAGGGAGGAACGAGCAGTACTTC; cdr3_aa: CASSSSTGRNEQYF
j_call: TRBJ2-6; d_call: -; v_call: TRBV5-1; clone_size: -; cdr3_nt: TGCGCCAGCAGCTTGTGGTCAGAGGGTATTTCTGGGGCCAACGTCCTGACTTTC; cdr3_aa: CASSLWSEGISGANVLTF
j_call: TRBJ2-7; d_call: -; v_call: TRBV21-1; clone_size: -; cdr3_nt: TGTGCCAGCAGCAAAAGACAGGGGCTTTCCTACGAGCAGTACTTC; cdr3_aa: CASSKRQGLSYEQYF
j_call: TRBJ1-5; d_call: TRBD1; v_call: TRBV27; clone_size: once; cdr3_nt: TGTGCCAGCCGGACAGGAGGCAATCAGCCCCAGCATTTT; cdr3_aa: CASRTGGNQPQHF
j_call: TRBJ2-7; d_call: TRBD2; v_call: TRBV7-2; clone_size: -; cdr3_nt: TGTGCCAGCAGCTGGCTAGCGGGGAGCTCCTACGAGCAGTACTTC; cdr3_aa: CASSWLAGSSYEQYF
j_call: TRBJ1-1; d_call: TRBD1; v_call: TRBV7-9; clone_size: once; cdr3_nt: TGTGCCAGCAGCTTGGTGGGACAGGGGTGGATGAACACTGAAGCTTTCTTT; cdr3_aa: CASSLVGQGWMNTEAFF
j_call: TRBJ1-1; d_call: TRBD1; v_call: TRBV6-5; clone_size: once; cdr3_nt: TGTGCCAGCAACCCCTTGACAGGGGCGAACACTGAAGCTTTCTTT; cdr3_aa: CASNPLTGANTEAFF
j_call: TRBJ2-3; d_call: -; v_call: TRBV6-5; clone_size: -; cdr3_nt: TGTGCCAGCAGTCTAATGGGAGGCACAGATACGCAGTATTTT; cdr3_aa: CASSLMGGTDTQYF
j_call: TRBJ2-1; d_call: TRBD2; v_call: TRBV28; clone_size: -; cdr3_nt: TGTGCCAGCAGTTCAACTAGCGGGGGCTACAATGAGCAGTTCTTC; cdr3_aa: CASSSTSGGYNEQFF
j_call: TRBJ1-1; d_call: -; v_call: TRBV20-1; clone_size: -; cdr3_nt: TGCAGTGCTAGAGCTTTTGCTGAAGCTTTCTTT; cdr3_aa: CSARAFAEAFF
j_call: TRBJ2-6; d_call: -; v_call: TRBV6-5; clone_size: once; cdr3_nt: TGTGCCAGCACTAGCTCTGGGGCCAACGTCCTGACTTTC; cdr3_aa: CASTSSGANVLTF
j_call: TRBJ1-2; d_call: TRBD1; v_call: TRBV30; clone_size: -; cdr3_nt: TGTGCCTCTCCCCCCCAGGGGGCGTTAGGCTACACCTTC; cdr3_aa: CASPPQGALGYTF
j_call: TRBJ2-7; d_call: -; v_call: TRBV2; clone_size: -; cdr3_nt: TGTGCCAGCATCGGAGCAGGGGTCCACGAGCAGTACTTC; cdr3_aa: CASIGAGVHEQYF
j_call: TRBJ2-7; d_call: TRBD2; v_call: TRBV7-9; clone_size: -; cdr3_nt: TGTGCCAGCAGCCCCCTTGCTAGCGGGAGCTCCTACGAGCAGTACTTC; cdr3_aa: CASSPLASGSSYEQYF
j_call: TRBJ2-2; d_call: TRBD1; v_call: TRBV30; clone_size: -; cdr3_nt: TGTGCCTGGAGGACCCAGGGGGTCAGGGCCGGGGAGCTGTTTTTT; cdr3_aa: CAWRTQGVRAGELFF
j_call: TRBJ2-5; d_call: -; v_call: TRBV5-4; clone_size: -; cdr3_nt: TGTGCCAGCAGCCTGCGACAGAACCAAGAGACCCAGTACTTC; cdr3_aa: CASSLRQNQETQYF
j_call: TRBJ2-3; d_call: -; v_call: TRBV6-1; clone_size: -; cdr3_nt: TGTGCCAGCAGTGCGTGGTCAGGAGGGCGGACAGATACGCAGTATTTT; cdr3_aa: CASSAWSGGRTDTQYF
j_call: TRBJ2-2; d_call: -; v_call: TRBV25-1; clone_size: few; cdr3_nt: TGTGCCAGCAGTGACAGGGGCACCGGGGAGCTGTTTTTT; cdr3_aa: CASSDRGTGELFF
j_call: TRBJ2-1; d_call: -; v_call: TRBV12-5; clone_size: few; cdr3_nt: TGTGCTAGTGGTTTGGTAGGCATTCTACAGGGAAGGACATTCGGTGAGCAGTTCTTC; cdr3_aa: CASGLVGILQGRTFGEQFF
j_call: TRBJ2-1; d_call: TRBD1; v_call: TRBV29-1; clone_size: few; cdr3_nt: TGCAGCGCCTATCGGGACAGGGGAGAGGAGCAGTTCTTC; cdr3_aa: CSAYRDRGEEQFF